One and the same sample provided the 21 T cell receptor beta chains below, sequenced in a study of blood T cell repertoires in COVID-19. Only in-frame clones appear in the TCRdb table, and some are missing; sequencing was by immunoSEQ multiplex PCR. The table has more than 250,000 clones, nearly 90% seen once. What was sequenced was PBMCs or T cells enriched from blood (not recorded which). Receptors originate from a woman in her thirties who had recovered from COVID-19.

The chain has TRBV5-1 and TRBJ2-7, with TRBD1 identical over 7 bases. The V gene's germline CDR1 is SGHRS and CDR2 YFSETQ. V gave up 4 bases and J gave up 6 bases; unmatched junction bases: 10. The CDR3 loop spans 14 amino acids. The CDR3 sequence is CASSTLTGSGEQYF. As DNA, the CDR3 is TGCGCCAGCAGCACCCTGACAGGGAGTGGCGAGCAGTACTTC.

The J gene is TRBJ2-1, the V gene TRBV4-1; possibly TRBD1 for D (5 bases). This CDR3 has 15 amino acids. Trimming removed 0 bases at V and 10 bases at J, with 16 bases between. Germline CDR1 MGHRA, CDR2 YSYEKL. The DNA for the CDR3 is TGCGCCAGCAGCCAAGATCCCGGACACAGCGCCGAGCAGTTCTTC. This encodes CASSQDPGHSAEQFF.

The rearrangement uses TRBV6-2 or TRBV6-3 and TRBJ2-7, with TRBD2 matching over 8 bases. Germline-derived CDR1 and CDR2 are MNHEY and SVGEGT. The CDR3 consists of 16 residues. The V gene end was trimmed by 6 bases and the J gene end by 3 bases; junction bases not matched to a gene: 13. In nucleotides, the CDR3 is TGTGCCAGCAGCCGGCCCCTAGCGGGCGACCGCTACGAGCAGTACTTC. Translation: CASSRPLAGDRYEQYF.

In this sample, this clone turned up a few times. This chain connects TRBV3-1 (or the pseudogene TRBV3-2) to TRBJ2-2, with 14 bases fitting TRBD2. Germline CDR1 reads LGHDT; CDR2 reads YNNKEL (reference sequence). This CDR3 comprises 17 residues. V trimming: 4 bases; J trimming: 1 base; junction bases outside the gene matches: 2. CDR3 bases: TGTGCCAGCAGCCGGGGGACTAGCGGGGGGAACACCGGGGAGCTGTTTTTT. This translates into CASSRGTSGGNTGELFF.

This chain joins TRBV15 and TRBJ1-1, with D possibly TRBD1 on 5 matching bases. This CDR3 contains 16 residues. The germline V gene encodes CDR1 LNHNV and CDR2 YYDKDF (reference sequence). Trimming shortened V by 0 bases and J by 3 bases, and 14 bases separated the two germline ends. In DNA form, the CDR3 reads TGTGCCACCAGCAGAGAGGGGCGATTTAGGTACACTGAAGCTTTCTTT. It specifies CATSREGRFRYTEAFF.

This chain connects TRBV30 to TRBJ1-1; perhaps TRBD1 as D (6 bases). The CDR3 has 13 amino acids. The V gene's germline CDR1 is GTSNPN and CDR2 SVGIG (reference sequence). Trimming left V 5 bases short and J 4 bases short, with 14 bases between. The CDR3 DNA reads TGTGCCTGGTCGGGGAGGGGGGGCACTGAAGCTTTCTTT. Amino acids: CAWSGRGGTEAFF. The full variable domain, in which reference TRBV30 and TRBJ1-1 provide the parts outside the CDR3, is SQTIHQWPATLVQPVGSPLSLECTVEGTSNPNLYWYRQAAGRGLQLLFYSVGIGQISSEVPQNLSASRPQDRQFILSSKKLLLSDSGFYLCAWSGRGGTEAFFGQGTRLTVV.

This chain connects TRBV6-5 to TRBJ1-6; tentatively, D is TRBD1 (5 bases). CDR1 MNHEY and CDR2 SVGAGI come from the germline V gene. The CDR3 spans 14 residues. V was cut by 8 bases and J by 4 bases, with 12 bases left in between. The CDR3 sequence: CASGRQFYNSPLHF. The CDR3 nucleotides are TGTGCCAGCGGCCGACAGTTTTATAATTCACCCCTCCACTTT.

The chain uses TRBV5-1 and TRBJ2-7; 10 bases are shared with TRBD2. The junction had 6 bases not matched to a gene; V was cut back by 4 bases and J by 2 bases. Germline loops: CDR1 SGHRS, CDR2 YFSETQ. CDR3 length equals 15 residues. CDR3 amino acids: CASSTRTSGPYEQYF. The CDR3 DNA is TGCGCCAGCAGCACACGGACTAGCGGCCCCTACGAGCAGTACTTC.

This clone has more than one count but fewer than ten. The chain carries TRBV19 and TRBJ1-5, with no clear D. This CDR3 has 12 residues. Germline loops: CDR1 LNHDA, CDR2 SQIVND (reference sequence). Trimming removed 5 bases from V and 6 bases from J, with 8 bases in between. CDR3 protein: CASSFGVQPQHF. For the CDR3, the DNA is TGTGCCAGTAGTTTCGGGGTTCAGCCCCAGCATTTT.

This clone has just a few counts. Within the sample, other DNA sequences also encode this same CDR3. V gene TRBV9 combines with J gene TRBJ2-1; D may be TRBD2 (7 bases). CDR3 length: 16 residues. Germline CDR1 and CDR2: SGDLS and YYNGEE. V was pared by 10 bases and J by 6 bases, with 26 bases between. CDR3 DNA sequence: TGTGCCCGCCGCGTCGGGGGGCGCGGGGGAGGCAATGAGCAGTTCTTC. Translation gives CARRVGGRGGGNEQFF.

This CDR3 is CASIQGRGDYGYTF. CDR3 nucleotide sequence: TGTGCCAGCATACAGGGTCGGGGGGACTATGGCTACACCTTC. V usage is TRBV6-5 and J usage is TRBJ1-2, with a weak D call TRBD1 (6 bases). The germline gives CDR1 MNHEY, CDR2 SVGAGI. Trimming removed 7 bases at V and 3 bases at J, with 15 bases between. The CDR3 contains 14 residues.

The chain uses TRBV5-8 and TRBJ1-3; 8 nucleotides match TRBD1. V lost 4 bases to trimming and J lost 2 bases; unmatched junction nucleotides: 5. This CDR3 is 15 amino acids long. Germline CDR1 reads SGHTS; CDR2 reads YDEGEE. DNA for the CDR3: TGTGCCAGCAGCACCTCGGACAGGGCTGGAAACACCATATATTTT. Translating gives CASSTSDRAGNTIYF.

CDR3: CASSKSGTNNSPLHF. The CDR3 nucleotides are TGTGCCAGCAGCAAATCTGGGACAAATAATTCACCCCTCCACTTT. The rearrangement uses TRBV21-1 and TRBJ1-6; the DNA was not used to check the table's D call, TRBD1. TRBV21-1 is labeled a pseudogene. The CDR3 spans 15 residues.

The chain combines TRBV6-1 with TRBJ1-5; TRBD1 matches 8 bases. Germline values: CDR1 MNHNS, CDR2 SASEGT. The CDR3 extends over 18 amino acids. With V trimmed by 2 bases and J by 0 bases, 9 bases remained unmatched. CDR3 in DNA: TGTGCCAGCAGTGAACGTCCAGGGGGCGGGAATAGCAATCAGCCCCAGCATTTT. It codes for CASSERPGGGNSNQPQHF.

The chain joins TRBV20-1 to TRBJ1-1; possibly TRBD1 for D (6 bases). Looked up from germline, CDR1 is DFQATT and CDR2 is SNEGSKA (reference sequence). The CDR3 contains 15 residues. V was clipped by 3 bases and J by 1 base, with 15 bases between them. This CDR3 reads CSASEIVRGNTEAFF. In nucleotides, the CDR3 is TGCAGTGCTAGTGAGATAGTCAGGGGGAACACTGAAGCTTTCTTT.

The rearrangement links TRBV5-6 to TRBJ2-2; TRBD2 matches 14 bases. This CDR3 spans 16 amino acids. J gave up 3 bases and V 4 bases, and 2 bases lay outside the gene matches. Germline assignment: CDR1 SGHDT and CDR2 YYEEEE. CDR3 sequence (DNA): TGTGCCAGCAGCCGGGGACTAGCGGGGGACACCGGGGAGCTGTTTTTT. Translating gives CASSRGLAGDTGELFF.

The chain joins TRBV2 to TRBJ1-2; the match to TRBD1 covers 7 bases. The trim removed 2 bases at V and 2 bases at J, leaving 2 bases unmatched. CDR1 and CDR2 (germline): SNHLY, FYNNEI. The CDR3 is 14 residues long. The CDR3 reads CASSELGQNYGYTF. In nucleotides, the CDR3 is TGTGCCAGCAGTGAATTGGGACAGAACTATGGCTACACCTTC.

This clone occurred once. The V and J genes are TRBV7-2 and TRBJ1-2; no reliable D call. CDR1 is SGHTA and CDR2 is FQGNSA in the germline V gene. There are 15 residues in the CDR3. With 5 bases removed from V and 4 bases from J, the gap between germline ends came to 17 bases. CDR3 DNA sequence: TGTGCCAGCAGCCCAGAGGCCGAGTCCGGCTATGGCTACACCTTC. Its translation is CASSPEAESGYGYTF.

The chain employs TRBV5-1 and TRBJ2-1; D possibly corresponds to TRBD2 (6 bases). The CDR3 has 13 amino acids. Per the germline V gene, CDR1 is SGHRS and CDR2 is YFSETQ. V lost 3 bases to trimming and J lost 8 bases, with 12 bases between them. The CDR3 sequence: CASSWAGSHEQFF. The CDR3 DNA follows: TGCGCCAGCAGCTGGGCGGGGTCCCATGAGCAGTTCTTC.

This chain links TRBV30 with TRBJ1-1; D is undetermined. This CDR3 spans 15 amino acids. The germline V and J ends were trimmed by 1 base and 4 bases, with 16 bases remaining between them. Germline V gene data show CDR1 as GTSNPN and CDR2 as SVGIG (reference sequence). DNA for the CDR3: TGTGCCTGGAGTGGGAGGAGTAAGTGGGGCACTGAAGCTTTCTTT. Its protein product is CAWSGRSKWGTEAFF.

In DNA form, the CDR3 reads TGTGCCAGCAGCGTAGCGAGCGGTTCCTACGAGCAGTACTTC. Protein: CASSVASGSYEQYF. V is TRBV9 and J is TRBJ2-7; weak D call: TRBD2 (5 bases). This CDR3 region has 14 residues. Trimming took 0 bases from V and 1 from J, leaving 8 bases between them. Per germline, CDR1 SGDLS and CDR2 YYNGEE. Looking up the rest from reference TRBV9 and TRBJ2-7 gives the full variable domain: DSGVTQTPKHLITATGQRVTLRCSPRSGDLSVYWYQQSLDQGLQFLIQYYNGEERAKGNILERFSAQQFPDLHSELNLSSLELGDSALYFCASSVASGSYEQYFGPGTRLTVT.